The 5 T cell receptor beta chains reported below all come from one sample, sequenced in a study of graft-versus-host responses after intestinal transplantation. Here immunoSEQ multiplex PCR was the method, and the copy in TCRdb shows in-frame clones only, minus some. This table has 85,000 to 100,000 clones, about nine tenths appearing once. Their specific antigens are unknown. The source was unstimulated CD8+ T cells sorted from spleen or lymph node cells, collected before transplant. These receptors all stem from a human donor who was the organ donor for an intestinal transplant.

V usage is TRBV2 and J usage is TRBJ2-3; 7 bases agree with TRBD2. The junction had 14 bases not matched to a gene; V was cut back by 10 bases and J by 4 bases. The CDR3 has 15 amino acids. Per germline, CDR1 SNHLY and CDR2 FYNNEI. For the CDR3, the DNA is TGTGCCACCGACGGCGGGAGCCCCTTAGCAGATACGCAGTATTTT. It encodes CATDGGSPLADTQYF.

The chain recombines TRBV6-1 with TRBJ1-2; D ambiguous. The CDR3 loop spans 12 amino acids. Germline CDR1 MNHNS, CDR2 SASEGT. The CDR3 DNA reads TGTGCGGAGTGGAACCTTCACACGGGCTACACCTTC. Amino acids: CAEWNLHTGYTF.

The J gene is TRBJ2-1, the V gene TRBV6-5, with 10 bases fitting TRBD2. Germline CDR1 reads MNHEY; CDR2 reads SVGAGI. V lost 6 bases to trimming and J lost 5 bases; unmatched junction nucleotides: 7. The CDR3 covers 15 residues. CDR3 nucleotides: TGTGCCAGCAGAGGGACAGCGGGAGGGAACAATGAGCAGTTCTTC. It codes for CASRGTAGGNNEQFF.

This sequence joins TRBV5-1 and TRBJ1-3; D might be TRBD1 (5 bases). The CDR3 contains 15 residues. The V gene lost 3 bases and the J gene lost 0 bases, with 10 bases spanning the gap. CDR1 SGHRS and CDR2 YFSETQ come from the germline V gene. The CDR3 DNA follows: TGCGCCAGCAGCTCGACAGCCCACTCTGGAAACACCATATATTTT. This sequence encodes CASSSTAHSGNTIYF.

The J gene is TRBJ2-1, the V gene TRBV5-1; a possible D gene is TRBD2 (7 bases). The CDR3 runs 15 residues. V was pared by 0 bases and J by 1 base, with 8 bases between. Germline CDR1 reads SGHRS; CDR2 reads YFSETQ. The CDR3 loop reads CASSLEGGSYNEQFF. The CDR3 DNA is TGCGCCAGCAGCTTGGAGGGGGGGTCCTACAATGAGCAGTTCTTC.